The 11 T cell receptor beta chains below all came from one sample that was sequenced in a study of spatial heterogeneity in lung cancer (dated by TCRdb to 2018 to 2020). What the study reported, not specific to this receptor: The number of expanded intratumoral alpha and beta TCRs correlated with the tumor nonsynonymous mutation count.

The library was made by 5' RACE. The data were produced on a NextSeq 500. TCRdb ran its own pipeline on the public reads, namely fastp trimming at Q25 and MiXCR clone calling, and kept in-frame beta chains. Merged by CDR3 protein, the rows form single entries marked with the most common genes and DNA. This sample lists 5,300 or so distinct CDR3 sequences; under 8% were detected once. Of the sample, under 50% is held by the ten largest clones. Interpreted using the paper, the time point label stands for: sample taken at primary tumor resection. Antigens of these TCRs are unknown. The source was lung tumor tissue, collected at surgery. The receptors stem from a male donor with early-stage non-small cell lung cancer.

This clonotype has a count of ten or more. The chain carries TRBV18 and TRBJ2-1; 9 bases agree with TRBD2. This CDR3 region has 16 residues. The germline gives CDR1 KGHSH, CDR2 LQKENI. V was pared by 5 bases and J by 4 bases, with 9 bases of the junction left unmatched. The CDR3 loop is CASSAFSSGRYNEQFF. The CDR3 region has the DNA TGTGCCAGCTCAGCCTTTAGTAGCGGGAGATACAATGAGCAGTTCTTC.

This clonotype was recorded a few times. V is TRBV20-1 and J is TRBJ1-3; D is perhaps TRBD1 (5 bases). Trimming left V 6 bases short and J 0 bases short, with 9 bases between. The CDR3 loop spans 13 amino acids. CDR1 is DFQATT and CDR2 is SNEGSKA in the germline V gene (reference sequence). CDR3 protein: CSAPGSSGNTIYF. In DNA form, the CDR3 reads TGCAGTGCCCCAGGGAGCTCTGGAAACACCATATATTTT.

This clonotype was observed many times. The chain recombines TRBV6-1 with TRBJ2-5; 9 positions match TRBD1. Unmatched junction bases numbered 9, after V lost 3 bases and J lost 4 bases. Germline CDR1 is MNHNS and CDR2 is SASEGT. The CDR3 consists of 16 residues. The DNA of the CDR3 is TGTGCCAGCAGTGAGATGGGACAGGGCACTGCAGAGACCCAGTACTTC. Translated, it gives CASSEMGQGTAETQYF.

The rearrangement uses TRBV3-1 and TRBJ1-1; TRBD1 might be the D (6 bases). CDR3 length equals 12 residues. The V gene's germline CDR1 is LGHDT and CDR2 YNNKEL (reference sequence). Trimming shortened V by 6 bases and J by 10 bases, and 15 bases separated the two germline ends. The CDR3 reads CASRRPGHGAFF. Here the CDR3 DNA reads TGTGCCAGCAGGCGTCCGGGACATGGAGCTTTCTTT.

This clonotype has ten or more counts. The chain couples TRBV5-1 to TRBJ2-5; 7 nucleotides line up with TRBD2. Trimming cost V 3 bases and J 3 bases; bases outside gene matches: 8. The V gene's germline CDR1 is SGHRS and CDR2 YFSETQ. The CDR3 is made up of 15 amino acids. CDR3 protein: CASSSPGTIEETQYF. The DNA for the CDR3 is TGCGCCAGCAGCTCCCCCGGGACTATCGAAGAGACCCAGTACTTC.

This clonotype ranks as medium-sized. The CDR3 loop reads CASSRTWLGGTGGYEQYF. The CDR3 DNA reads TGCGCCAGCAGCCGTACTTGGCTCGGAGGGACAGGGGGCTACGAGCAGTACTTC. The genes are TRBV4-3 and TRBJ2-7; 11 bases align to TRBD1. The V and J ends lost 4 bases and 3 bases, in that order; junction bases with no gene match: 14. This CDR3 contains 18 residues. Germline V CDR1 and CDR2: LGHNA, YSLEER.

This clonotype has a count of ten or more. The chain employs TRBV29-1 and TRBJ1-5; the match to TRBD1 covers 7 bases. Germline V gene data show CDR1 as SQVTM and CDR2 as ANQGSEA. This CDR3 contains 13 residues. V shed 4 bases and J 7 bases; nucleotides not matched to a gene: 7. CDR3 residues: CSVGDSSRQPQHF. The CDR3 DNA is TGCAGCGTTGGGGACAGTTCTAGGCAGCCCCAGCATTTT.

In its sample, this clonotype is large. V usage is TRBV28 and J usage is TRBJ2-1, with TRBD2 matching over 14 bases. Germline CDR1 MDHEN, CDR2 SYDVKM. Trimming cost V 8 bases and J 6 bases; bases outside gene matches: 9. CDR3 length equals 16 residues. The CDR3 coding sequence is TGTGCCAGCGTGACTAGCGGGAGGGCGAATCGCAATGAGCAGTTCTTC. It is translated as CASVTSGRANRNEQFF.

This clonotype occurred many times. The chain links TRBV18 to TRBJ2-7, with D perhaps matching TRBD2 (5 bases). This CDR3 comprises 12 residues. V was pared by 3 bases and J by 7 bases, with 10 bases between. CDR1 and CDR2 from the germline V gene are KGHSH and LQKENI. The CDR3 sequence: CASSPDPGEQYF. The CDR3 nucleotides are TGTGCCAGCTCACCCGACCCGGGGGAGCAGTACTTC.

This clonotype has a count of ten or more. The chain combines TRBV5-4 with TRBJ2-5, with 7 bases that match TRBD2. Trimming took 0 bases from V and 5 from J; bases not matched to a gene: 4. The germline CDR1 and CDR2 sequences are SGHNT and YYREEE (reference sequence). The CDR3 extends over 14 amino acids. The CDR3 DNA follows: TGTGCCAGCAGCTTGGAGACTAGCACGGAGACCCAGTACTTC. Its translation is CASSLETSTETQYF. Full variable domain (remainder filled in from reference TRBV5-4 and TRBJ2-5): ETGVTQSPTHLIKTRGQQVTLRCSSQSGHNTVSWYQQALGQGPQFIFQYYREEENGRGNFPPRFSGLQFPNYSSELNVNALELDDSALYLCASSLETSTETQYFGPGTRLLVL.

The chain employs TRBV3-1 and TRBJ2-5; D is undetermined. V lost 10 bases, J lost 5 bases, and 11 bases lay in between. The CDR3 runs 11 residues. Germline CDR1 reads LGHDT; CDR2 reads YNNKEL (reference sequence). The CDR3 loop is CANRWKETQYF. The CDR3 coding sequence is TGTGCCAACCGCTGGAAGGAGACCCAGTACTTC.